A single sample gave rise to the 9 T cell receptor beta chains below, sequenced in a study of T cells after posttransplantation cyclophosphamide. The table came from immunoSEQ multiplex PCR; TCRdb's copy has only in-frame clones and leaves some out. Of more than 3,000 clones listed, 90% to 95% are singletons. Sequencing used naive CD4+ T cells sorted from PBMCs. Every receptor here comes from a man aged 50 or older.

This chain links TRBV5-6 with TRBJ1-2, with D possibly TRBD1 on 5 matching bases. Germline-derived CDR1 and CDR2 are SGHDT and YYEEEE. The CDR3 has 15 residues. With 5 bases removed from V and 3 bases from J, the gap between germline ends came to 17 bases. The CDR3 is CASRTSGGGDYGYTF. CDR3 coding DNA: TGTGCCAGCAGGACTTCAGGCGGGGGAGACTATGGCTACACCTTC.

V usage is TRBV18 and J usage is TRBJ1-1; D uncertain. Trimming took off 0 bases at V and 0 bases at J, with 8 bases between the two ends. The length of the CDR3 is 15 residues. Germline CDR1 and CDR2: KGHSH and LQKENI. CDR3 in DNA: TGTGCCAGCTCACCACCGAGGGCCGTGAACACTGAAGCTTTCTTT. Protein sequence: CASSPPRAVNTEAFF.

V usage is TRBV7-6 and J usage is TRBJ2-7; tentative D call: TRBD1 (5 bases). The germline V and J ends were trimmed by 3 bases and 5 bases, with 14 bases remaining between them. The CDR3 spans 14 residues. Germline V gene sequence: CDR1 SGHVS, CDR2 FNYEAQ. Here the CDR3 reads CASSLHRRTDEQYF. CDR3 DNA: TGTGCCAGCAGCTTGCACAGGAGAACAGACGAGCAGTACTTC.

This sequence joins TRBV5-4 and TRBJ1-3; perhaps TRBD1 as D (6 bases). The CDR3 runs to 17 residues. Trimming pared 4 bases from V and 4 bases from J, leaving 21 bases between. Germline lookup yields CDR1 SGHNT and CDR2 YYREEE (reference sequence). The CDR3 nucleotides are TGTGCCAGCAGCCAGGGGTTTGGGGGTTCGGGAGGAAACACCATATATTTT. Protein sequence: CASSQGFGGSGGNTIYF. Looking up the rest from reference TRBV5-4 and TRBJ1-3 gives the full variable domain: ETGVTQSPTHLIKTRGQQVTLRCSSQSGHNTVSWYQQALGQGPQFIFQYYREEENGRGNFPPRFSGLQFPNYSSELNVNALELDDSALYLCASSQGFGGSGGNTIYFGEGSWLTVV.

V and J are TRBV11-3 and TRBJ1-1, with D perhaps matching TRBD1 (6 bases). CDR1 is SGHNT, CDR2 YENEEA, per germline. The CDR3 has 14 amino acids. V lost 2 bases and J lost 5, with 12 bases in between. The CDR3 bases are TGTGCCAGCAGCTTACTCAGGGGAAGTACTGAAGCTTTCTTT. It yields the protein CASSLLRGSTEAFF. Supplemented by reference TRBV11-3 and TRBJ1-1, the full variable domain reads EAGVVQSPRYKIIEKKQPVAFWCNPISGHNTLYWYLQNLGQGPELLIRYENEEAVDDSQLPKDRFSAERLKGVDSTLKIQPAELGDSAVYLCASSLLRGSTEAFFGQGTRLTVV.

This clone was counted a single time. V is TRBV6-6 and J is TRBJ2-1; D is possibly TRBD2 (6 bases). V was cut by 6 bases and J by 3 bases, with 15 bases left in between. The CDR3 length is 15 residues. Germline CDR1 and CDR2: MNHNY and SVGAGI (reference sequence). CDR3 sequence reads: CASRVSGGNYNEQFF. The CDR3 DNA follows: TGTGCCAGCAGAGTCTCCGGGGGTAACTACAATGAGCAGTTCTTC.

This clone was observed once. The rearrangement joins TRBV5-1 to TRBJ2-1; 10 bases are a match to TRBD2. CDR3 length: 16 amino acids. Germline V gene data show CDR1 as SGHRS and CDR2 as YFSETQ. Germline trimming cut 4 bases from V and 9 bases from J; bases unmatched to any gene: 13. The CDR3 DNA reads TGCGCCAGCAGCAACGGACTAGCGGCCATGGTATCTGAGCAGTTCTTC. It is translated as CASSNGLAAMVSEQFF.

This clone was seen only once. This chain uses TRBV19 with TRBJ2-1; 10 positions agree with TRBD1. Germline CDR1 is LNHDA and CDR2 is SQIVND (reference sequence). The ends lost 6 bases at V and 6 bases at J; junction bases unmatched: 11. CDR3 length: 16 amino acids. For the CDR3, the DNA is TGTGCCAGTAGGTCCCCGGACAGGGGGAGGCGCAATGAGCAGTTCTTC. Residues: CASRSPDRGRRNEQFF.

The rearrangement links TRBV30 to TRBJ1-1; the D gene is possibly TRBD1 (6 bases). Between the trimmed V and J ends, which lost 2 bases and 4 bases, there was a span of 11 bases. Germline V CDR1 and CDR2: GTSNPN, SVGIG (reference sequence). The CDR3 contains 13 residues. CDR3 bases: TGTGCCTGGAGTATACAGGGTTCCACTGAAGCTTTCTTT. It yields the protein CAWSIQGSTEAFF.